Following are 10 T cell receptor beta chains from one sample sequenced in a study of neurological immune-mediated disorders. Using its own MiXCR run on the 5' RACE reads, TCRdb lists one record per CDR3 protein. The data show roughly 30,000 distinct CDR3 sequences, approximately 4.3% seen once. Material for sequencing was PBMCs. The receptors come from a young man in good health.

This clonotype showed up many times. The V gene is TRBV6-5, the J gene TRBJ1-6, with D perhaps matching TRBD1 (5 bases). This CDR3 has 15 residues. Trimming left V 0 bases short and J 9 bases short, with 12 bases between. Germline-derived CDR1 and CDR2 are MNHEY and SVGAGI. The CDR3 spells CASSYSTVFGSPLHF. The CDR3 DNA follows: TGTGCCAGCAGTTACTCGACAGTTTTCGGTTCACCCCTCCACTTT.

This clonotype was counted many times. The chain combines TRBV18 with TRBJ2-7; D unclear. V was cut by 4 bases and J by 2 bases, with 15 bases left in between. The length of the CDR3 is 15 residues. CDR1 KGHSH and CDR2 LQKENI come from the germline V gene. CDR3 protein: CASSQNNSPAYEQYF. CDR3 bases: TGTGCCAGCTCACAAAATAACTCCCCAGCCTACGAGCAGTACTTC.

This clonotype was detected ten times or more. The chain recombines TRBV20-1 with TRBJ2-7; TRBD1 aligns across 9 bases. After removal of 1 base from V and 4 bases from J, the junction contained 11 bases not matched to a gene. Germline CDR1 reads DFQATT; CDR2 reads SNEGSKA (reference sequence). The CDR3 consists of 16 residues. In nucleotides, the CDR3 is TGCAGTGCTAGAGGGTCAGCGGGACAGGGATTTTACGAGCAGTACTTC. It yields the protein CSARGSAGQGFYEQYF.

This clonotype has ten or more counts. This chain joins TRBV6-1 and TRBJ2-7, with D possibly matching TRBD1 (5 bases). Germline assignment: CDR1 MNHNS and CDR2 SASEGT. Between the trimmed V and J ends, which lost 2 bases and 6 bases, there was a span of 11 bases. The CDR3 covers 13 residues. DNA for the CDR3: TGTGCCAGCAGTGAACAGGGCAGGAGCGAGCAGTACTTC. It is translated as CASSEQGRSEQYF.

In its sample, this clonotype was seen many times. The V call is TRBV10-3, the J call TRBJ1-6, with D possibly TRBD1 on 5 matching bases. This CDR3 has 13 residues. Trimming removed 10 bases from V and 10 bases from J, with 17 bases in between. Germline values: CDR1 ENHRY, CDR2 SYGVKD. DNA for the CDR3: TGTGCCACGGGGCCGAGGGGAGGCTCACCCCTCCACTTT. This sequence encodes CATGPRGGSPLHF.

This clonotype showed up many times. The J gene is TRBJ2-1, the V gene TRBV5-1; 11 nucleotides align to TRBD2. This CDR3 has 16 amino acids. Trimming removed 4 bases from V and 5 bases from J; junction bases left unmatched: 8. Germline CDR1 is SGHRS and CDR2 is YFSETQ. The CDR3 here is CASSPAGTSGNNEQFF. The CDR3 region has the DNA TGCGCCAGCAGCCCCGCCGGGACTAGCGGCAACAATGAGCAGTTCTTC.

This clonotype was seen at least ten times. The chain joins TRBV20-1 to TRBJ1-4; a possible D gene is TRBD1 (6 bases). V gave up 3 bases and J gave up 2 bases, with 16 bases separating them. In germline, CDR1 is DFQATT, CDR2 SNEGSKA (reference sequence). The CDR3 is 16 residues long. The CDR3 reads CSASHPRTDTNEKLFF. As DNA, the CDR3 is TGCAGTGCTAGTCATCCCAGGACAGACACTAATGAAAAACTGTTTTTT.

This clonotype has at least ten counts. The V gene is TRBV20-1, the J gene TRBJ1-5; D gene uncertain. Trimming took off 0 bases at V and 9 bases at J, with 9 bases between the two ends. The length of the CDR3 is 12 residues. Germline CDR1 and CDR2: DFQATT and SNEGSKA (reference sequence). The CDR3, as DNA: TGCAGTGCTAGAGAACAAGGAGGGCCCCAGCATTTT. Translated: CSAREQGGPQHF.

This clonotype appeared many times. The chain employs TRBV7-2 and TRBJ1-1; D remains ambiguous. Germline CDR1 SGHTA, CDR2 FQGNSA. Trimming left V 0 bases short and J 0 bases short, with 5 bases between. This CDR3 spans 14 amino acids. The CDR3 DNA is TGTGCCAGCAGCTTAGCTGTGATGAACACTGAAGCTTTCTTT. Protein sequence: CASSLAVMNTEAFF. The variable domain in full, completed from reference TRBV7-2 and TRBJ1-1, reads GAGVSQSPSNKVTEKGKDVELRCDPISGHTALYWYRQSLGQGLEFLIYFQGNSAPDKSGLPSDRFSAERTGGSVSTLTIQRTQQEDSAVYLCASSLAVMNTEAFFGQGTRLTVV.

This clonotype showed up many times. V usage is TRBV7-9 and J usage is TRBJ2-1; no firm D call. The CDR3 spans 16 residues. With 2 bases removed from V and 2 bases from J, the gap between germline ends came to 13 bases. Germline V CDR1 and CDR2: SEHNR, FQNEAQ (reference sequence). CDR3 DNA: TGTGCCAGCAGCTTACTTTACTTGTATCCCTACAATGAGCAGTTCTTC. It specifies CASSLLYLYPYNEQFF.